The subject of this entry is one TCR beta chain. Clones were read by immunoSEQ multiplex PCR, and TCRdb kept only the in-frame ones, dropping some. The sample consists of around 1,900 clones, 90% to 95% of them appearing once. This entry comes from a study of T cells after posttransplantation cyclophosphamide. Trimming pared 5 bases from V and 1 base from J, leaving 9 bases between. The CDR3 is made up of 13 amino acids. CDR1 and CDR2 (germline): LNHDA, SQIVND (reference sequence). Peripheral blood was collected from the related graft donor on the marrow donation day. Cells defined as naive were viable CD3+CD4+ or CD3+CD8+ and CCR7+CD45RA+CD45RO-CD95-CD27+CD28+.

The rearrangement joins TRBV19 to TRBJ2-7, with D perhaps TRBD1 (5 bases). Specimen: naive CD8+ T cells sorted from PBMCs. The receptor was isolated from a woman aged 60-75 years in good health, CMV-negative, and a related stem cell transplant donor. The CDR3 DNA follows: TGTGCCAGTAGTCCCCGACAGTCCTACGAGCAGTACTTC. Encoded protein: CASSPRQSYEQYF.